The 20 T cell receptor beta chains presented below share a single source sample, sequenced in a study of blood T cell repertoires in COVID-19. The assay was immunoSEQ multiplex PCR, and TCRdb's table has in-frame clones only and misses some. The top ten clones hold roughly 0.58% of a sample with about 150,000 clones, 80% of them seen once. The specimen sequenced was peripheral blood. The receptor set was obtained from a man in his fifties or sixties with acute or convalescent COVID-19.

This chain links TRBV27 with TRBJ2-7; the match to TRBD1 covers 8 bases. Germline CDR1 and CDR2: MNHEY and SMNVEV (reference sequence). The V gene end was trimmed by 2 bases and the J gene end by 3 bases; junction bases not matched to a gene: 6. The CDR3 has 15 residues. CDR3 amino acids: CASSLRTGTRYEQYF. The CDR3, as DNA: TGTGCCAGCAGTTTAAGGACAGGGACGCGCTACGAGCAGTACTTC.

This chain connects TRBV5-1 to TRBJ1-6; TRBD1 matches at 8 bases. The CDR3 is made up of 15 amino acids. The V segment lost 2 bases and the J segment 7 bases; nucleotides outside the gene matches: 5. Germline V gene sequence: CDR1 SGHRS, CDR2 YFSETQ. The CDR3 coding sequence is TGCGCCAGCAGCTTCAGGGGACAGGAAAATTCACCCCTCCACTTT. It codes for CASSFRGQENSPLHF.

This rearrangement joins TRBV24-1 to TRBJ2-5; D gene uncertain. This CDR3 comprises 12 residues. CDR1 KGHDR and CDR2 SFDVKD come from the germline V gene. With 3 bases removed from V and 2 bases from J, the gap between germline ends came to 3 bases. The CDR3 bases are TGTGCCACCAGTGATCAACAAGAGACCCAGTACTTC. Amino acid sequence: CATSDQQETQYF.

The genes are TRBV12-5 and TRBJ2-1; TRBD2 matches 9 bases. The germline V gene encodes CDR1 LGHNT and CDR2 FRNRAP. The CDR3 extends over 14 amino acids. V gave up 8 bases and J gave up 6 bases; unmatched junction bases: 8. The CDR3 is CASRGLAGFNEQFF. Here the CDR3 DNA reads TGTGCTAGTCGGGGGCTAGCGGGATTCAATGAGCAGTTCTTC.

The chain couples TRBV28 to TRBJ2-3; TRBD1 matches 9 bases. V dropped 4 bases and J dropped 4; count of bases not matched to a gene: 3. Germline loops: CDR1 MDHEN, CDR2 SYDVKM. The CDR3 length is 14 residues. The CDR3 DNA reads TGTGCCAGCAGTTCGACAGGGGGACCAGATACGCAGTATTTT. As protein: CASSSTGGPDTQYF.

The CDR3 DNA reads TGTGCCAGCAGTGATTGGGGCAACTATGGCTACACCTTC. This translates into CASSDWGNYGYTF. The chain has TRBV6-1 and TRBJ1-2, with D tentatively TRBD1 (5 bases). CDR1 MNHNS and CDR2 SASEGT come from the germline V gene. The CDR3 runs to 13 residues. Trimming pared 3 bases from V and 2 bases from J, leaving 7 bases between.

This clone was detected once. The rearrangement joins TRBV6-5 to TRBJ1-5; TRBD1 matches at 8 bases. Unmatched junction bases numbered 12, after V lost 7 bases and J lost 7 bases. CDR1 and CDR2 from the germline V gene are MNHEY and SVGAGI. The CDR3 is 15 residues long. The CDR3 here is CASKKDREGGQPQHF. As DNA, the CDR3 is TGTGCCAGCAAGAAGGACAGGGAGGGAGGCCAGCCCCAGCATTTT.

As DNA, the CDR3 is TGTGCCAGCAGCGGTGGGGGGGGCACAGATACGCAGTATTTT. Translated, it gives CASSGGGGTDTQYF. The J gene is TRBJ2-3, the V gene TRBV9; 7 bases are a match to TRBD2. Trimming removed 3 bases from V and 1 base from J; junction bases left unmatched: 2. This CDR3 has 14 amino acids. Germline V gene data show CDR1 as SGDLS and CDR2 as YYNGEE.

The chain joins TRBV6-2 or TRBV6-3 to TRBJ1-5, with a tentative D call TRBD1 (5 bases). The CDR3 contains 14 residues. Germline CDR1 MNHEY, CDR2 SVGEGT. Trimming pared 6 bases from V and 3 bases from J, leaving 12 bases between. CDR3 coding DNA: TGTGCCAGCAGCCGCCGACAGAACAATCAGCCCCAGCATTTT. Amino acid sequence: CASSRRQNNQPQHF.

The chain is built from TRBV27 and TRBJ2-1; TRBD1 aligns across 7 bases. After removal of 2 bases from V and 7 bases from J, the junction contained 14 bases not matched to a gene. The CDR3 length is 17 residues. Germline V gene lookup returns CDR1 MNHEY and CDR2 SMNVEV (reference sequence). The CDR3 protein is CASSLTIPVGTENEQFF. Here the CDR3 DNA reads TGTGCCAGCAGTTTAACGATCCCGGTAGGGACAGAAAATGAGCAGTTCTTC.

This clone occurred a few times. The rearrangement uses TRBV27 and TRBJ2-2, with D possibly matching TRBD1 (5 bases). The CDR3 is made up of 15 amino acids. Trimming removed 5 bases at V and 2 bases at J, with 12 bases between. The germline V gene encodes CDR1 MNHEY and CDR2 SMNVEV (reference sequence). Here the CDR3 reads CASSLNQGNTGELFF. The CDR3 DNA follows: TGTGCCAGCAGTCTGAATCAGGGAAACACCGGGGAGCTGTTTTTT.

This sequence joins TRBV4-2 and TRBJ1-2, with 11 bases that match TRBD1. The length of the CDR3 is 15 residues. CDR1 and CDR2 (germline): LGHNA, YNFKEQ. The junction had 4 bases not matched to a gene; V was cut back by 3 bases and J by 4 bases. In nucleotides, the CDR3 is TGTGCCAGCAGCCATGGACAGGGGGCGAGCTATGGCTACACCTTC. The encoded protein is CASSHGQGASYGYTF.

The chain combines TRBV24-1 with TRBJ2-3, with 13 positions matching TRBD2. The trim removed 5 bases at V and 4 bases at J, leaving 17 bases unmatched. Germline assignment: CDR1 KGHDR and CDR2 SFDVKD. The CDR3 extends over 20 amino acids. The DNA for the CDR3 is TGTGCCACCAGTGCCGTACTAGGACTAGCGGGAGCCGAAGTTCCAGATACGCAGTATTTT. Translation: CATSAVLGLAGAEVPDTQYF.

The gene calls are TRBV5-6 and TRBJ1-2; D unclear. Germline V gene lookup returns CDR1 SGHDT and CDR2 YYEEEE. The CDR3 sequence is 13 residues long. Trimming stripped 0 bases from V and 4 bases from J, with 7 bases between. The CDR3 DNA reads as TGTGCCAGCAGCTTGGGTCCCAGCTATGGCTACACCTTC. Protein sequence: CASSLGPSYGYTF.

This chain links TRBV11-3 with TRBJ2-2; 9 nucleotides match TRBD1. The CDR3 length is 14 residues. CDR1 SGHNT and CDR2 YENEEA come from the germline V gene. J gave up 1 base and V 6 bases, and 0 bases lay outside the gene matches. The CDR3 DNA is TGTGCCAGCAGGACAGGGGGGAACACCGGGGAGCTGTTTTTT. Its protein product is CASRTGGNTGELFF.

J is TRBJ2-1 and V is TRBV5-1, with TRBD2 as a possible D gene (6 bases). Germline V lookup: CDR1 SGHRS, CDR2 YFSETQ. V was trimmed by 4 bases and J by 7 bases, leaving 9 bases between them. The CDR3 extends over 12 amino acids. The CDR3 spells CASSPGGNEQFF. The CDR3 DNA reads TGCGCCAGCAGCCCCGGAGGGAATGAGCAGTTCTTC.

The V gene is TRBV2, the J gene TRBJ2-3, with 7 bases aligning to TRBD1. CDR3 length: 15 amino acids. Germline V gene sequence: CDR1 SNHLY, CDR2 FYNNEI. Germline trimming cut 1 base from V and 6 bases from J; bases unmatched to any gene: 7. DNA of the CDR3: TGTGCCAGCAGTGAAGATGAGGGGGCGGCTGATACGCAGTATTTT. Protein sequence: CASSEDEGAADTQYF.

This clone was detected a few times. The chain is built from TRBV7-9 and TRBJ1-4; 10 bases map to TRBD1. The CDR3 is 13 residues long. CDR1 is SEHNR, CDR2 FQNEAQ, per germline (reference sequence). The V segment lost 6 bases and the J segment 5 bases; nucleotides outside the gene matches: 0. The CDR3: CASRDRGNEKLFF. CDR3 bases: TGTGCCAGCAGGGACAGGGGGAATGAAAAACTGTTTTTT.

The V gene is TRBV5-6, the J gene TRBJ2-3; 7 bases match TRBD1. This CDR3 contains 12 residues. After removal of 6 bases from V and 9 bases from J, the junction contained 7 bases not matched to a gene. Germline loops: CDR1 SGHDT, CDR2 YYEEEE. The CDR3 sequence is CASTRTGVTQYF. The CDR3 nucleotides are TGTGCCAGCACCAGGACAGGCGTCACGCAGTATTTT.

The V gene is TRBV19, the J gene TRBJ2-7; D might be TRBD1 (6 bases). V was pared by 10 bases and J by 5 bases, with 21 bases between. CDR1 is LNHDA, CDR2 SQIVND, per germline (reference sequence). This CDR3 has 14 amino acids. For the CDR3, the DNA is TGTGCCACCTCTCATAGGGACAAATCAGACGAGCAGTACTTC. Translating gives CATSHRDKSDEQYF. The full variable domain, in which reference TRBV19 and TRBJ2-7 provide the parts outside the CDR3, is DGGITQSPKYLFRKEGQNVTLSCEQNLNHDAMYWYRQDPGQGLRLIYYSQIVNDFQKGDIAEGYSVSREKKESFPLTVTSAQKNPTAFYLCATSHRDKSDEQYFGPGTRLTVT.